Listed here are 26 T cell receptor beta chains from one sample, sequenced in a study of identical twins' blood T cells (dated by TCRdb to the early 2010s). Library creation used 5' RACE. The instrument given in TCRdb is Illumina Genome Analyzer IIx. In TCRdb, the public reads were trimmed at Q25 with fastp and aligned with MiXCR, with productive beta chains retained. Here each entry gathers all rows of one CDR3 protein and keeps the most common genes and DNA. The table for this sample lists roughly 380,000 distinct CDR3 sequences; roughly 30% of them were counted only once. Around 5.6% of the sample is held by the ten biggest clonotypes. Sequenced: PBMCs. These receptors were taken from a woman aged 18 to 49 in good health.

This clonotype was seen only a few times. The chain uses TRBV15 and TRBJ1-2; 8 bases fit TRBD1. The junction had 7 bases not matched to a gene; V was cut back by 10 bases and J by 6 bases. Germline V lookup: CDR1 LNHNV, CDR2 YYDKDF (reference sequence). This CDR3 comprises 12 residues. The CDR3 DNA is TGTGCCATACGACAGGGGTATGATGGCTACACCTTC. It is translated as CAIRQGYDGYTF.

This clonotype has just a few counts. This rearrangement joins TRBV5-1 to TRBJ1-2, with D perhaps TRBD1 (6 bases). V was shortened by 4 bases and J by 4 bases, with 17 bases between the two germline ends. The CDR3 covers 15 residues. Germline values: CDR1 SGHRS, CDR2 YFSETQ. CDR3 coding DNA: TGCGCCAGCAGCATAACAACAGGGTCTACCTATGGCTACACCTTC. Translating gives CASSITTGSTYGYTF.

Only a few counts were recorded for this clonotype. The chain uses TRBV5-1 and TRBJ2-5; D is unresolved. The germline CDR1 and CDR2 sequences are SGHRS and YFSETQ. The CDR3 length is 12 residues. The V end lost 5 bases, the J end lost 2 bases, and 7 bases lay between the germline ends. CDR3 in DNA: TGCGCCAGCAGACTGCCGCAAGAGACCCAGTACTTC. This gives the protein CASRLPQETQYF. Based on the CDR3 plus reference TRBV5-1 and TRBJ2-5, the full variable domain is KAGVTQTPRYLIKTRGQQVTLSCSPISGHRSVSWYQQTPGQGLQFLFEYFSETQRNKGNFPGRFSGRQFSNSRSEMNVSTLELGDSALYLCASRLPQETQYFGPGTRLLVL.

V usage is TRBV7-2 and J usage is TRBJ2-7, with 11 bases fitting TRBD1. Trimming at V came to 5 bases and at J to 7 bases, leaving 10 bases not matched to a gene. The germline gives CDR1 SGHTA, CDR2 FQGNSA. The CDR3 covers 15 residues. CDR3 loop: CASSRRGTGGREQYF. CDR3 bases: TGTGCCAGCAGCCGTAGGGGGACAGGGGGACGAGAGCAGTACTTC.

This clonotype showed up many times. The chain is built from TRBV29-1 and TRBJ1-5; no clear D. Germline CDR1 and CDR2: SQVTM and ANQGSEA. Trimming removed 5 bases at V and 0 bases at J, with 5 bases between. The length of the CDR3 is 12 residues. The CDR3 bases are TGCAGCGTTAGAGCTAGCAATCAGCCCCAGCATTTT. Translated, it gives CSVRASNQPQHF.

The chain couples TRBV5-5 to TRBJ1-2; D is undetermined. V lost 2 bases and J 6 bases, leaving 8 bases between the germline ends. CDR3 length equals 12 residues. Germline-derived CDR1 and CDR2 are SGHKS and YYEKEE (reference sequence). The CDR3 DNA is TGTGCCAGCAGCTTAGGATACGATGGCTACACCTTC. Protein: CASSLGYDGYTF.

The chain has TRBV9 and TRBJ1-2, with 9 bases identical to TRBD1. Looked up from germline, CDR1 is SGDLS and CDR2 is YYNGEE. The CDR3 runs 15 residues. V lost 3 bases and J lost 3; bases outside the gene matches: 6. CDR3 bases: TGTGCCAGCAGCGAGGGACAGGGTACCTACTATGGCTACACCTTC. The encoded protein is CASSEGQGTYYGYTF.

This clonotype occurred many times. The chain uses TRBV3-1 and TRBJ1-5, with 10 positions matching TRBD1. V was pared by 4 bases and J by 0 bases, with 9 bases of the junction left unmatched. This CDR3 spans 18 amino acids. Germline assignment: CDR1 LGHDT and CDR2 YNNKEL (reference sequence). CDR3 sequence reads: CASSPGGTGEFSNQPQHF. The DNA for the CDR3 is TGTGCCAGCAGCCCGGGTGGGACAGGGGAATTTAGCAATCAGCCCCAGCATTTT.

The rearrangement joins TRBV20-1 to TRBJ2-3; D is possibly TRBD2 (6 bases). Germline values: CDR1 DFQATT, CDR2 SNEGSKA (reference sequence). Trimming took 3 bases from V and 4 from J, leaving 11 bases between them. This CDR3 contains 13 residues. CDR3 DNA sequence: TGCAGTGCTAGGACTAGAGTCGCAGATACGCAGTATTTT. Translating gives CSARTRVADTQYF.

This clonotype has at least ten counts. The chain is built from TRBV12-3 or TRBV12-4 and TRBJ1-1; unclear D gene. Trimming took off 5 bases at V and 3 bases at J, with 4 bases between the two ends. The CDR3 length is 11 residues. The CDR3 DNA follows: TGTGCCAGCAGTCGCCACACTGAAGCTTTCTTT. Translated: CASSRHTEAFF.

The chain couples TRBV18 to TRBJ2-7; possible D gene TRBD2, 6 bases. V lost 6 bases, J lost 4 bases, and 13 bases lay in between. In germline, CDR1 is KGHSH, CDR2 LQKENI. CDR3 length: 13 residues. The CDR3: CASSQGGKYEQYF. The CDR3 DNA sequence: TGTGCCAGCTCGCAAGGAGGGAAATACGAGCAGTACTTC.

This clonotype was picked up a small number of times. Here the CDR3 reads CASNSGGLREKLFF. The CDR3 bases are TGTGCCAGCAACTCAGGCGGACTCCGCGAAAAACTGTTTTTT. The chain is built from TRBV25-1 and TRBJ1-4; D remains ambiguous. CDR1 is MGHDK and CDR2 is SYGVNS in the germline V gene. The CDR3 has 14 amino acids. Trimming left V 7 bases short and J 8 bases short, with 17 bases between.

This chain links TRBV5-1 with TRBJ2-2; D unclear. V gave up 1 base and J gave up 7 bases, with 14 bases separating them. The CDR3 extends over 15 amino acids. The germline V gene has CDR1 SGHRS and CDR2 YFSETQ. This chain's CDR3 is CASSLMAGRNGELFF. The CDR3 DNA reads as TGCGCCAGCAGCTTGATGGCAGGTCGCAACGGGGAGCTGTTTTTT.

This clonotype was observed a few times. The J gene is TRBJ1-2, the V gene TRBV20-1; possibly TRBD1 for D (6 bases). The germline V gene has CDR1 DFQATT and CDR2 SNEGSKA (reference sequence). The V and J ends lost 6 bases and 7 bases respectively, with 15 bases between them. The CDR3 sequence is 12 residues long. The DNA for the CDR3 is TGCAGTGCGAACCACGGGGGCGGTGGCTACACCTTC. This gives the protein CSANHGGGGYTF.

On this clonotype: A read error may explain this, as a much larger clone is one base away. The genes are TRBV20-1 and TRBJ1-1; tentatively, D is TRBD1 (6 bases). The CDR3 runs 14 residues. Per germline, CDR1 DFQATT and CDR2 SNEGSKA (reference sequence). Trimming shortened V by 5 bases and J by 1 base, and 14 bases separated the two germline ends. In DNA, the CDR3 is TGCAGTGCTGGCCCCCCGGACAGGAACACTGAAGCTTTCTTT. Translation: CSAGPPDRNTEAFF.

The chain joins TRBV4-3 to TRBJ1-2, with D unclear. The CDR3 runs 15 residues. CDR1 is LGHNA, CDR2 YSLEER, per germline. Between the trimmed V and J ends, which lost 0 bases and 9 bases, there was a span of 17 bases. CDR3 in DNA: TGCGCCAGCAGCCAAGATGGGGTTAAACAGAAAAGCTACACCTTC. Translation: CASSQDGVKQKSYTF.

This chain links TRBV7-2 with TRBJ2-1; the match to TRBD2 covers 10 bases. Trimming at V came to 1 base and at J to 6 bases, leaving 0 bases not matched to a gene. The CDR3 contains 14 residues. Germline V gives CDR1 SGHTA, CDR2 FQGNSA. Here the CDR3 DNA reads TGTGCCAGCAGCTTAGGACTAGCGGGCAATGAGCAGTTCTTC. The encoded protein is CASSLGLAGNEQFF.

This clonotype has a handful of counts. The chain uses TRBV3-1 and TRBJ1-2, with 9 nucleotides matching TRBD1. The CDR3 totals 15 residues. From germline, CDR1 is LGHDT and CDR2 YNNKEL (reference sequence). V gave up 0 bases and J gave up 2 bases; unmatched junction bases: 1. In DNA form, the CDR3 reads TGTGCCAGCAGCCAAGAGGGGACAGGGAACTATGGCTACACCTTC. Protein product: CASSQEGTGNYGYTF. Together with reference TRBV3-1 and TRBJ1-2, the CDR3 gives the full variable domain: DTAVSQTPKYLVTQMGNDKSIKCEQNLGHDTMYWYKQDSKKFLKIMFSYNNKELIINETVPNRFSPKSPDKAHLNLHINSLELGDSAVYFCASSQEGTGNYGYTFGSGTRLTVV.

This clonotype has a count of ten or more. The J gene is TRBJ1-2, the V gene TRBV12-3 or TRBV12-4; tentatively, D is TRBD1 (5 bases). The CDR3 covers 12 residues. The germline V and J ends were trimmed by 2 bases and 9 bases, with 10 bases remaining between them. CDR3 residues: CASSLNRGRYTF. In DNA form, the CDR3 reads TGTGCCAGCAGTTTAAATAGGGGCCGCTACACCTTC.

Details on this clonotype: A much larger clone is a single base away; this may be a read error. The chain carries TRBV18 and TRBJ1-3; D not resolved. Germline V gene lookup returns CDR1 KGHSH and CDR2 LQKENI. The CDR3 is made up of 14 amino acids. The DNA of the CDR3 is TGTGCCAGCTCACCAGGGTTCACTGGAAACACCGTATATTTT. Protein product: CASSPGFTGNTVYF.

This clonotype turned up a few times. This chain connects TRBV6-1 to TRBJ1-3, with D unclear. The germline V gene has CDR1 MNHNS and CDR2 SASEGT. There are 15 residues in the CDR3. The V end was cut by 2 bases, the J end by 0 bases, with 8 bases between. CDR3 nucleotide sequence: TGTGCCAGCAGTGAATATTGGAGCTCTGGAAACACCATATATTTT. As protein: CASSEYWSSGNTIYF.

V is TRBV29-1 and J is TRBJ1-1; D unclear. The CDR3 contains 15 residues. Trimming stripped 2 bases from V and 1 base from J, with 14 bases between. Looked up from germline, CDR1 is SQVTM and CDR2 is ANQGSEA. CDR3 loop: CSVERISDPNTEAFF. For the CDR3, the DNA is TGCAGCGTTGAAAGGATCTCGGACCCGAACACTGAAGCTTTCTTT.

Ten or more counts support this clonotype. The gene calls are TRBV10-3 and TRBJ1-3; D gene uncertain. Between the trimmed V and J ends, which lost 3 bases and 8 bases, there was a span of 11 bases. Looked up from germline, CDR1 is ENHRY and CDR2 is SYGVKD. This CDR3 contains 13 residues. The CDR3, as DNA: TGTGCCATCAGTGAAGGAGGGCGAGACACCATATATTTT. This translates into CAISEGGRDTIYF.

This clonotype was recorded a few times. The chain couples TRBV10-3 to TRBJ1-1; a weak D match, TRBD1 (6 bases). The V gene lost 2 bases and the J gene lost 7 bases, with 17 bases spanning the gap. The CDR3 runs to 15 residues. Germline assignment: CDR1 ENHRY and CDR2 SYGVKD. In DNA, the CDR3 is TGTGCCATCAGTGAGGACAGGACAGCCACGGGTGAAGCTTTCTTT. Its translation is CAISEDRTATGEAFF.

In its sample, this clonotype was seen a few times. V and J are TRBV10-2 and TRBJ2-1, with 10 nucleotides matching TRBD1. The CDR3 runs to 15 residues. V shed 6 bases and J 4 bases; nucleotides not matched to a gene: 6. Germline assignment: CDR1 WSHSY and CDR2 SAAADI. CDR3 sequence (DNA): TGCGCCAGCAGGGGTGACAGGGGGCCTTACAATGAGCAGTTCTTC. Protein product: CASRGDRGPYNEQFF.

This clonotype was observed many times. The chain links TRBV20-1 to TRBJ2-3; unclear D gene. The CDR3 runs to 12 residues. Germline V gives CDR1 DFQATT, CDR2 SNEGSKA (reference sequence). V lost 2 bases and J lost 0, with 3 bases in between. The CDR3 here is CSARQSTDTQYF. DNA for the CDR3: TGCAGTGCTAGACAGAGCACAGATACGCAGTATTTT.